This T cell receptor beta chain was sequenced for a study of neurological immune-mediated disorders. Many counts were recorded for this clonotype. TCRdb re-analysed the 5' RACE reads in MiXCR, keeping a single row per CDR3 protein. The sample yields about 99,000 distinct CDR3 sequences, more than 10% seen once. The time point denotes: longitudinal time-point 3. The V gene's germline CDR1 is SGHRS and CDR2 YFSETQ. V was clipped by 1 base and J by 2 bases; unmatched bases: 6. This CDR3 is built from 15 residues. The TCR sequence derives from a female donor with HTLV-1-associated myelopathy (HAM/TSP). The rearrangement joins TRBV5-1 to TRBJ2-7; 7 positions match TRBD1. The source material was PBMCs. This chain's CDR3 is CASSLSLQGAYEQYF. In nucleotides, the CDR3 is TGCGCCAGCAGCTTGTCCCTCCAGGGGGCCTACGAGCAGTACTTC.